This T cell receptor beta chain was captured by sequencing in a study of shared clonotypes between healthy human individuals. Study summary: Participating donors consisted of a couple of women and a few men aged 18 to 49. General study points: Naive subsets typically showed greater estimated richness than memory subsets.

CD8 cells regarded as naive lacked CD45RO, were positively chosen for CCR7, and omitted terminally differentiated effector memory CD45RA+ cells. Every contributor of samples was a Caucasian grown-up residing in Nashville, Tennessee. Points on this clone: Its cognate antigen is unknown. The sample has other DNA sequences that encode this CDR3 too.

Assay used: immunoSEQ multiplex PCR; TCRdb lists only in-frame clones, some missing. The sample lists a few hundred thousand clones; just under 97% were seen once. This CDR3 contains 13 residues. Germline-derived CDR1 and CDR2 are MDHEN and SYDVKM. With 4 bases removed from V and 2 bases from J, the gap between germline ends came to 9 bases. Sequencing input: naive CD8+ T cells sorted from blood. The sequence was collected from a young woman in good health. This rearrangement joins TRBV28 to TRBJ2-7; D may be TRBD1 (6 bases). CDR3 in amino acids: CASSYRVPYEQYF. Here the CDR3 DNA reads TGTGCCAGCAGTTACAGGGTACCCTACGAGCAGTACTTC.